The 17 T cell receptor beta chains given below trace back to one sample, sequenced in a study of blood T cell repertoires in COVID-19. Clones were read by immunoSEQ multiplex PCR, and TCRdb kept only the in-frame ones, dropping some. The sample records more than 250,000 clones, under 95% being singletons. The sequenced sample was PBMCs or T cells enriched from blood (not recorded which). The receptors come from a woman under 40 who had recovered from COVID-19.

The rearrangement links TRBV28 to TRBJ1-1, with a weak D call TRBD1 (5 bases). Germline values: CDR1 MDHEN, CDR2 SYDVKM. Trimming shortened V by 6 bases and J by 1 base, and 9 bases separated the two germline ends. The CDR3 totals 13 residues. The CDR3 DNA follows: TGTGCCAGCAGAGAGACAGCGAACACTGAAGCTTTCTTT. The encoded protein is CASRETANTEAFF. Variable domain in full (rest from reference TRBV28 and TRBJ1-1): DVKVTQSSRYLVKRTGEKVFLECVQDMDHENMFWYRQDPGLGLRLIYFSYDVKMKEKGDIPEGYSVSREKKERFSLILESASTNQTSMYLCASRETANTEAFFGQGTRLTVV.

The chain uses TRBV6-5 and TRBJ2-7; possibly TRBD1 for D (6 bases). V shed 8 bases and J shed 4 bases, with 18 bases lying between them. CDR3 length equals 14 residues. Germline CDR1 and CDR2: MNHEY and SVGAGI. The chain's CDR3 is CASLSLDSPYEQYF. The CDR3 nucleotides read TGTGCCAGCCTCTCTCTGGACAGCCCATACGAGCAGTACTTC.

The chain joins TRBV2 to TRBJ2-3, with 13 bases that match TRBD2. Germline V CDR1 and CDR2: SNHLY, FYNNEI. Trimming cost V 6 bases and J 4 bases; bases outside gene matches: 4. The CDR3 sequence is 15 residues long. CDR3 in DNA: TGTGCCAGCAGGACCGGGACTAGCGGGGCAGATACGCAGTATTTT. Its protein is CASRTGTSGADTQYF.

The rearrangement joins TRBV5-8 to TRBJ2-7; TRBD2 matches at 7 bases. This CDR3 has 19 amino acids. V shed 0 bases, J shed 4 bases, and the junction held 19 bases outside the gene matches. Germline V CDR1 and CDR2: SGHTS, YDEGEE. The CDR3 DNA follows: TGTGCCAGCAGCTTGGTGCTTTTTCTGGGTTCTAGCGGAATATACGAGCAGTACTTC. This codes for CASSLVLFLGSSGIYEQYF.

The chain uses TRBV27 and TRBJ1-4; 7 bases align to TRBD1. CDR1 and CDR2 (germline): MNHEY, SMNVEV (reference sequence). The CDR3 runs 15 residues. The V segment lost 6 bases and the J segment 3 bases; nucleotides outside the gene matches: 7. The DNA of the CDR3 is TGTGCCAGCAGACGACAGGGTCTGGCTAATGAAAAACTGTTTTTT. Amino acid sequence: CASRRQGLANEKLFF.

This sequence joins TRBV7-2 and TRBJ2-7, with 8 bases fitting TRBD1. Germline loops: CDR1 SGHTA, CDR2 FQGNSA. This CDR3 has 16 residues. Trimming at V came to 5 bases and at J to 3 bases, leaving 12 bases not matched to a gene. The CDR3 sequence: CASSVQGADFDYEQYF. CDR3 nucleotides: TGTGCCAGCAGCGTTCAGGGGGCAGATTTCGACTACGAGCAGTACTTC. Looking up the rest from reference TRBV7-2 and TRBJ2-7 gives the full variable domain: GAGVSQSPSNKVTEKGKDVELRCDPISGHTALYWYRQSLGQGLEFLIYFQGNSAPDKSGLPSDRFSAERTGGSVSTLTIQRTQQEDSAVYLCASSVQGADFDYEQYFGPGTRLTVT.

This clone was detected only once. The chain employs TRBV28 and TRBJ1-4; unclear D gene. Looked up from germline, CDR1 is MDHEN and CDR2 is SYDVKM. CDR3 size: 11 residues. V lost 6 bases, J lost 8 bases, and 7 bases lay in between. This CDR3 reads CASRTREKLFF. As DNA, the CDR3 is TGTGCCAGCAGAACCCGGGAAAAACTGTTTTTT.

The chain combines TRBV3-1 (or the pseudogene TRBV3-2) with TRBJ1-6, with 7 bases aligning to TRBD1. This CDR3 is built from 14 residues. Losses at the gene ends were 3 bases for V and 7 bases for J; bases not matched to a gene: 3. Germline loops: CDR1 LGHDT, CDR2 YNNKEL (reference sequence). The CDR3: CASSQGQLNSPLHF. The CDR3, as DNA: TGTGCCAGCAGCCAGGGACAGTTAAATTCACCCCTCCACTTT.

The chain's CDR3 is CASSLQRSNTGELFF. CDR3 nucleotides: TGTGCCAGCAGCTTACAGAGATCGAACACCGGGGAGCTGTTTTTT. J is TRBJ2-2 and V is TRBV21-1; the DNA was not used to check the table's D call, TRBD1. TRBV21-1 corresponds to a pseudogene. The CDR3 runs to 15 residues.

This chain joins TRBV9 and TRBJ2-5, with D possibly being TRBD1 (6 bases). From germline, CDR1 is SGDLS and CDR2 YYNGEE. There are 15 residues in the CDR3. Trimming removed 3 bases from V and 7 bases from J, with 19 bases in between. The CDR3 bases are TGTGCCAGCAGCGCACAGGGTCCTTTTGGGGGGACCCAGTACTTC. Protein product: CASSAQGPFGGTQYF.

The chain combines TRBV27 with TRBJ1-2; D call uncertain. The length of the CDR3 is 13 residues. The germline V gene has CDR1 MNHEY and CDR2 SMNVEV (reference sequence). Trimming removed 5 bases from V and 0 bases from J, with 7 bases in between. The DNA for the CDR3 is TGTGCCAGCAGTCACAGAGCTAACTATGGCTACACCTTC. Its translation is CASSHRANYGYTF.

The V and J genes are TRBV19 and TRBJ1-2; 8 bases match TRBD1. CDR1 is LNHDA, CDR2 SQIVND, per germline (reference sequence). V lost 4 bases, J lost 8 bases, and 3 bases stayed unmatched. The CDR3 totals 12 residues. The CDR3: CASSRQGSGYTF. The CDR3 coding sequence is TGTGCCAGTAGTAGACAGGGGTCGGGCTACACCTTC.

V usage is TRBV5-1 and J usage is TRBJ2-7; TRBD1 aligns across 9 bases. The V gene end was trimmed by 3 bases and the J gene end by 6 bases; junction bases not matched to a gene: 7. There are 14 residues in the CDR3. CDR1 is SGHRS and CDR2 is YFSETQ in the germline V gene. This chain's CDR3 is CASSSRTGAAEQYF. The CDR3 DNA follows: TGCGCCAGCAGCTCCCGGACAGGGGCGGCCGAGCAGTACTTC.

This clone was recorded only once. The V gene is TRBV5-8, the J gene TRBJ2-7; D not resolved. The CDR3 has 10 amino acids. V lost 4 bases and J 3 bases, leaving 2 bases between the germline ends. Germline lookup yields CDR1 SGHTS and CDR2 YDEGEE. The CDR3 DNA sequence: TGTGCCAGCAGCCACTACGAGCAGTACTTC. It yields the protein CASSHYEQYF.

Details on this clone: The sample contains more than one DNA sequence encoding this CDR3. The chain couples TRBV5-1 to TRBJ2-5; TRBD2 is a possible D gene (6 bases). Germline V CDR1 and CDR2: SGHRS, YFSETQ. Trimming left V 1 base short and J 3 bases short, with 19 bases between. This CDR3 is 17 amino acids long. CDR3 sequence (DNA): TGCGCCAGCAGCTTGAGATTGGCGCGGTCGGGGGAAGAGACCCAGTACTTC. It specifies CASSLRLARSGEETQYF.

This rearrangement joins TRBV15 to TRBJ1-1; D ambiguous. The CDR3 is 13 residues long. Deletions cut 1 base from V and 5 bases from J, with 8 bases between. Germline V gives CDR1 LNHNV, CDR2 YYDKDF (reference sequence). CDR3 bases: TGTGCCACCAGCAGAGTAGAAAGAACTGAAGCTTTCTTT. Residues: CATSRVERTEAFF.

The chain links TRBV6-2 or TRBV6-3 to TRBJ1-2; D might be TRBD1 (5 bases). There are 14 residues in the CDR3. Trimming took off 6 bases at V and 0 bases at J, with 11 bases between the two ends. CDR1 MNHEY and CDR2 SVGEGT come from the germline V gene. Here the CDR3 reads CASSHDSSNYGYTF. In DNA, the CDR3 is TGTGCCAGCAGCCATGACAGTTCTAACTATGGCTACACCTTC.